Shown below are 16 T cell receptor beta chains from a single sample sequenced in a study of blood T cell repertoires in COVID-19. TCRdb keeps only in-frame clones here, not all; method: immunoSEQ multiplex PCR. The table lists under 95,000 clones, more than 75% of them singletons. Input material: peripheral blood. Receptors were obtained from a woman of 80 years or more with acute or convalescent COVID-19.

Only a few counts were recorded for this clone. The V call is TRBV9, the J call TRBJ2-1; 8 bases are shared with TRBD2. J gave up 5 bases and V 2 bases, and 9 bases lay outside the gene matches. Germline V CDR1 and CDR2: SGDLS, YYNGEE. The CDR3 length is 16 residues. CDR3 bases: TGTGCCAGCAGCGTGGCAGCGGGAGTACGCAACAATGAGCAGTTCTTC. It codes for CASSVAAGVRNNEQFF. Using reference TRBV9 and TRBJ2-1 for the parts outside the CDR3, the full variable domain is DSGVTQTPKHLITATGQRVTLRCSPRSGDLSVYWYQQSLDQGLQFLIQYYNGEERAKGNILERFSAQQFPDLHSELNLSSLELGDSALYFCASSVAAGVRNNEQFFGPGTRLTVL.

The chain is built from TRBV19 and TRBJ2-5; a weak D match, TRBD1 (6 bases). Germline CDR1 and CDR2: LNHDA and SQIVND (reference sequence). The V end lost 0 bases, the J end lost 5 bases, and 10 bases lay between the germline ends. The CDR3 is made up of 14 amino acids. CDR3: CASSIDRGLETQYF. CDR3 nucleotide sequence: TGTGCCAGTAGTATAGACAGGGGCCTGGAGACCCAGTACTTC.

The gene calls are TRBV4-3 and TRBJ2-4; the match to TRBD2 covers 7 bases. Germline V lookup: CDR1 LGHNA, CDR2 YSLEER. This CDR3 comprises 15 residues. The junction had 7 bases not matched to a gene; V was cut back by 1 base and J by 7 bases. CDR3 protein: CASSQGEGPFNIQYF. The DNA for the CDR3 is TGCGCCAGCAGCCAAGGGGAGGGCCCCTTTAACATTCAGTACTTC.

In its sample, this clone was seen once. The chain employs TRBV2 and TRBJ2-5; D may be TRBD1 (6 bases). V was pared by 2 bases and J by 3 bases, with 7 bases between. Germline lookup yields CDR1 SNHLY and CDR2 FYNNEI. This CDR3 has 13 amino acids. The CDR3: CASSEHREETQYF. CDR3 coding DNA: TGTGCCAGCAGTGAACACAGGGAAGAGACCCAGTACTTC.

The chain has TRBV7-9 and TRBJ2-5; a weak D match, TRBD1 (5 bases). CDR3 length equals 15 residues. CDR1 SEHNR and CDR2 FQNEAQ come from the germline V gene (reference sequence). Trimming cost V 0 bases and J 2 bases, with 10 bases left between them. The CDR3 loop reads CASSLAQGRQETQYF. CDR3 nucleotides: TGTGCCAGCAGCTTAGCGCAGGGAAGACAAGAGACCCAGTACTTC. The entire variable domain, with the rest obtained from reference TRBV7-9 and TRBJ2-5, is as follows: DTGVSQNPRHKITKRGQNVTFRCDPISEHNRLYWYRQTLGQGPEFLTYFQNEAQLEKSRLLSDRFSAERPKGSFSTLEIQRTEQGDSAMYLCASSLAQGRQETQYFGPGTRLLVL.

The chain combines TRBV29-1 with TRBJ1-2; D gene unclear. CDR3 length: 13 amino acids. V gave up 7 bases and J gave up 6 bases, with 18 bases separating them. Germline-derived CDR1 and CDR2 are SQVTM and ANQGSEA. CDR3 sequence: CSAGGKTMHGYTF. The CDR3 region has the DNA TGCAGCGCCGGAGGTAAAACCATGCATGGCTACACCTTC.

The rearrangement joins TRBV5-6 to TRBJ2-7, with D perhaps TRBD1 (5 bases). V was clipped by 0 bases and J by 6 bases, with 10 bases between them. The CDR3 extends over 13 amino acids. In germline, CDR1 is SGHDT, CDR2 YYEEEE. CDR3 nucleotide sequence: TGTGCCAGCAGCTTGGATGGACATCGCGAGCAGTACTTC. Protein sequence: CASSLDGHREQYF.

This chain joins TRBV27 and TRBJ1-1, with 9 bases lining up with TRBD1. V was pared by 3 bases and J by 11 bases, with 13 bases of the junction left unmatched. The CDR3 sequence is 15 residues long. From germline, CDR1 is MNHEY and CDR2 SMNVEV (reference sequence). The CDR3 sequence: CASSFENRGRTGAFF. DNA for the CDR3: TGTGCCAGCAGTTTCGAAAACAGGGGGCGAACTGGGGCTTTCTTT.

The gene calls are TRBV4-2 and TRBJ2-5; 8 nucleotides align to TRBD2. V lost 3 bases to trimming and J lost 2 bases; unmatched junction nucleotides: 5. This CDR3 is 15 amino acids long. Per the germline V gene, CDR1 is LGHNA and CDR2 is YNFKEQ. The CDR3 region has the DNA TGTGCCAGCAGCCACCCGGGGGGGGGACAAGAGACCCAGTACTTC. Translating it yields CASSHPGGGQETQYF.

Comments on this clone: The same CDR3 also results from other DNA sequences found in this sample. The J gene is TRBJ2-2, the V gene TRBV2, with D unclear. This CDR3 region has 15 residues. The V and J ends lost 5 bases and 2 bases respectively, with 12 bases between them. Germline V gene sequence: CDR1 SNHLY, CDR2 FYNNEI. The CDR3 DNA is TGTGCCAGCAGTCGGCTAGTCCCCAACACCGGGGAGCTGTTTTTT. Residues: CASSRLVPNTGELFF.

This clone was counted between two and nine times. The chain couples TRBV29-1 to TRBJ1-1, with no clear D. Trimming pared 7 bases from V and 6 bases from J, leaving 18 bases between. Germline V gives CDR1 SQVTM, CDR2 ANQGSEA. The length of the CDR3 is 13 residues. This CDR3 is CSARNQVPAEAFF. The CDR3 DNA sequence: TGCAGCGCCAGAAACCAGGTGCCCGCTGAAGCTTTCTTT.

V gene TRBV27 combines with J gene TRBJ2-7, with 11 bases aligning to TRBD2. The CDR3 sequence is 15 residues long. The J segment lost 3 bases and the V segment lost 6 bases, leaving 7 bases of the junction unmatched. Per germline, CDR1 MNHEY and CDR2 SMNVEV (reference sequence). Written as DNA, the CDR3 is TGTGCCAGCAGCTCCCAACTAGCGGGAGTCTACGAGCAGTACTTC. Translated: CASSSQLAGVYEQYF.

The rearrangement joins TRBV5-6 to TRBJ1-4; TRBD1 is a possible D gene (6 bases). V lost 0 bases to trimming and J lost 8 bases, with 14 bases between them. Germline-derived CDR1 and CDR2 are SGHDT and YYEEEE. CDR3 length: 15 residues. DNA for the CDR3: TGTGCCAGCAGCTTGGCTTGGGGGCGCGAAGAAAAACTGTTTTTT. Translation: CASSLAWGREEKLFF.

The V call is TRBV5-6, the J call TRBJ1-1; the match to TRBD1 covers 12 bases. CDR3 length equals 16 residues. V lost 4 bases to trimming and J lost 3 bases; unmatched junction nucleotides: 7. Germline CDR1 reads SGHDT; CDR2 reads YYEEEE. In DNA, the CDR3 is TGTGCCAGCAGCGCCGGGACAGGGGGCAGATACACTGAAGCTTTCTTT. Encoded protein: CASSAGTGGRYTEAFF.

The CDR3 sequence: CATSRDVGVTEAFF. The CDR3 nucleotides are TGTGCCACCAGCAGAGATGTAGGGGTCACTGAAGCTTTCTTT. The chain joins TRBV15 to TRBJ1-1, with TRBD1 as a possible D gene (5 bases). Trimming left V 0 bases short and J 4 bases short, with 9 bases between. Germline assignment: CDR1 LNHNV and CDR2 YYDKDF (reference sequence). This CDR3 contains 14 residues.

The chain combines TRBV2 with TRBJ1-3; D gene unclear. Trimming shortened V by 8 bases and J by 0 bases, and 8 bases separated the two germline ends. The germline CDR1 and CDR2 sequences are SNHLY and FYNNEI. This CDR3 is 13 amino acids long. The CDR3 loop reads CASRRISGNTIYF. The CDR3 region has the DNA TGTGCCAGCCGGAGGATCTCTGGAAACACCATATATTTT.